The sequence of this T cell receptor (beta chain) was determined in a study of blood T cell repertoires in COVID-19. On the study more broadly: Samples taken during acute and convalescent COVID-19 were collected in the United States, Italy and Spain. Nucleic acid was either cDNA or gDNA, and it came from T cells, B-cell-depleted T cells, or PBMCs.

Per the original data handling: Nucleated cell number was recorded as an estimate derived from reference gene primer amplification. TCRdb's copy holds only in-frame clones and misses some; the assay was immunoSEQ multiplex PCR. V and J calls plus clone size are reproduced from that table; the DNA served to infer D and trimming. The sample carries some 80,000 clones, about 76% recorded once. This clone has more than one count but fewer than ten. Germline CDR1 reads SGHDT; CDR2 reads YYEEEE. The J segment lost 1 base and the V segment lost 4 bases, leaving 8 bases of the junction unmatched. The length of the CDR3 is 16 residues.

This chain connects TRBV5-6 to TRBJ1-1, with 9 nucleotides matching TRBD1. The sequencing sample was made of peripheral blood. The origin of this receptor is a woman older than 75 with active or convalescent COVID-19. The CDR3 spells CASSRDRVFGNTEAFF. The CDR3 DNA is TGTGCCAGCAGCCGGGACAGGGTGTTTGGGAACACTGAAGCTTTCTTT. Drawing the rest from reference TRBV5-6 and TRBJ1-1, the complete variable domain is DAGVTQSPTHLIKTRGQQVTLRCSPKSGHDTVSWYQQALGQGPQFIFQYYEEEERQRGNFPDRFSGHQFPNYSSELNVNALLLGDSALYLCASSRDRVFGNTEAFFGQGTRLTVV.